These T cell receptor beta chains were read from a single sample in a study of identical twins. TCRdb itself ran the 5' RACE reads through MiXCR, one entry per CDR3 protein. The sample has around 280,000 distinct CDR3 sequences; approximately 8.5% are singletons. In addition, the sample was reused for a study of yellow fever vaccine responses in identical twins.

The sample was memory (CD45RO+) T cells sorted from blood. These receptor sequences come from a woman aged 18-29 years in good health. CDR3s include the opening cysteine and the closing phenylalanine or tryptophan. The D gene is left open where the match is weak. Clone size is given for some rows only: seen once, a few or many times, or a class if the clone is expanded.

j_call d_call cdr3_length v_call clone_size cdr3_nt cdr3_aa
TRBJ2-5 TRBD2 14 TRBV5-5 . TGTGCCAGCAGCGCGATAGCGGGGCAGGAGACCCAGTACTTC CASSAIAGQETQYF
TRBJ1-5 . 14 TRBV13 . TGTGCCAGCAGCTCTCGACAGTTCAATCAGCCCCAGCATTTT CASSSRQFNQPQHF
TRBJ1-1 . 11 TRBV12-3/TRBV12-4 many TGTGCCAGCAGTTTAGGCACTGAAGCTTTCTTT CASSLGTEAFF
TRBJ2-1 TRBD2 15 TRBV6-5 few TGTGCCAGCAGTTACACTAGCGGGAGATTTAATGAGCAGTTCTTC CASSYTSGRFNEQFF
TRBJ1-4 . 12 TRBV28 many TGTGCCAGCAGTGCAGGGGTAGGAAAACTGTTTTTT CASSAGVGKLFF
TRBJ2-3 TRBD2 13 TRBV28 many TGTGCCAGTTCGGCGGGAGGGGCAGATACGCAGTATTTT CASSAGGADTQYF
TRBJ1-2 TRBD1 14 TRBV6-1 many TGTGCCAGCAGCTTCGCGGACAGGATCTCTGGCTACACCTTC CASSFADRISGYTF
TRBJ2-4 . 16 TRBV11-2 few TGTGCCAGCAGCCCTGGCCAGATCTTAGCCAAAAACATTCAGTACTTC CASSPGQILAKNIQYF
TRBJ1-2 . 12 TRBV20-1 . TGCAGTGCTAGGCCAGGCAACTATGGCTACACCTTC CSARPGNYGYTF
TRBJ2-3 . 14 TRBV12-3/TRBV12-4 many TGTGCCAGCACAATGGAGGGGTATGTGGATACGCAGTATTTT CASTMEGYVDTQYF
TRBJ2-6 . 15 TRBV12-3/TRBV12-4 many TGTGCCAGCAGTTTTTGGGGGGCTGGGGCCAACGTCCTGACTTTC CASSFWGAGANVLTF
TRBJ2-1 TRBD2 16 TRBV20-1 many TGCAGTGCTTTAAAAGGACTAGCGGGGGTATACAATGAGCAGTTCTTC CSALKGLAGVYNEQFF
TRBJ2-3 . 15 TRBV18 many TGTGCCAGCTCACAATTGACTAGTAGGACAGATACGCAGTATTTT CASSQLTSRTDTQYF
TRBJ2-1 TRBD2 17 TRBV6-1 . TGTGCCAGCAGTGATATCCTTAGCGGGAGCCTCTACAATGAGCAGTTCTTC CASSDILSGSLYNEQFF
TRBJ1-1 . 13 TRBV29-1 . TGCAGCGTGAACCAGGGCCGGGGTACTGAAGCTTTCTTT CSVNQGRGTEAFF
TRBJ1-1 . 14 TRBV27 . TGTGCCAGCAAGGGGCCCCGGGGGGGCACTGAAGCTTTCTTT CASKGPRGGTEAFF
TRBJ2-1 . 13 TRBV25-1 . TGTGCCAGCAGTGATCAATCCCGGGGGGAGCAGTTCTTC CASSDQSRGEQFF
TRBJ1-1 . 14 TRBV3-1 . TGTGCCAGCAGCCAAGAAGGGCCTAGGACTGAAGCTTTCTTT CASSQEGPRTEAFF
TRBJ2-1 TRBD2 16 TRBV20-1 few TGCAGTGCTAACCAACAAGGGACTAGCGGGAACAATGAGCAGTTCTTC CSANQQGTSGNNEQFF
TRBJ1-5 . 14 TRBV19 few TGTGCCAGTAGTATTGAGGGCGGCAATCAGCCCCAGCATTTT CASSIEGGNQPQHF
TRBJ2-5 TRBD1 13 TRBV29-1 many TGCAGCGCTAAACGACAGGGACGAGAGACCCAGTACTTC CSAKRQGRETQYF
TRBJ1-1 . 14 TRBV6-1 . TGTGCCAGCAGTGAGACAGATGGGGTCACTGAAGCTTTCTTT CASSETDGVTEAFF
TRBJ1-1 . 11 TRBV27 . TGTGCCAGCGGCGGGATTCGGGAAGCTTTCTTT CASGGIREAFF
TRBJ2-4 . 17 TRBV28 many TGTGCCAGCAGTTTTCCTGGGACCACAGGGTATGAAAACATTCAGTACTTC CASSFPGTTGYENIQYF
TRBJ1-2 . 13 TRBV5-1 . TGCGCCAGCAGACCGACGGGAAACTATGGCTACACCTTC CASRPTGNYGYTF
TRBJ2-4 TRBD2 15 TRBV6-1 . TGTGCCAGCGGGCGGCGGGAGGGAGGCAAAAACATTCAGTACTTC CASGRREGGKNIQYF
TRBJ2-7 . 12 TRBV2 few TGTGCCAGCAACAAGGACCACTACGAGCAGTACTTC CASNKDHYEQYF
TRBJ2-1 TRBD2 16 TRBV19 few TGTGCCAGTACCCCGGGGGGGAGGAAGGTCTACAATGAGCAGTTCTTC CASTPGGRKVYNEQFF
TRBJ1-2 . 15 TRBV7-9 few TGTGCCAGCAGCTTAGTTGCCGGGACCGCTGGAGGCTACACCTTC CASSLVAGTAGGYTF
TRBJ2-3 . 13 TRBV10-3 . TGTGCCATCAGTAACGCCAGCACAGATACGCAGTATTTT CAISNASTDTQYF
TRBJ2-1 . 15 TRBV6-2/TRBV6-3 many TGTGCCAGCAGTTACGGGGCAGAAGGATACAATGAGCAGTTCTTC CASSYGAEGYNEQFF
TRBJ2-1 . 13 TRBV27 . TGTGCCAGCAGTTTAGGGATACCTGGTGAGCAGTTCTTC CASSLGIPGEQFF
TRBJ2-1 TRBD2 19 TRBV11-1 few TGTGCCAGCAGCTTAGGGACCGGGACTAGCGGGAGTATTGGGAATGAGCAGTTCTTC CASSLGTGTSGSIGNEQFF
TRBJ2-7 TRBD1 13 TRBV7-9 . TGTGCCAGCAGCTTACAGGGGGCCTACGAGCAGTACTTC CASSLQGAYEQYF
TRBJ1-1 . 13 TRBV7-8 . TGTGCCAGCAGCTCAGGACCGGCTAATAAGGCTTTCTTT CASSSGPANKAFF
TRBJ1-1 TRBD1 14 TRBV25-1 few TGTGCCAGCGCGTACAACAGGGGTGACACTGAAGCTTTCTTT CASAYNRGDTEAFF
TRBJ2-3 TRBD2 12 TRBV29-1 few TGCAGCGTAGGCGGGGGGGCAGATACGCAGTATTTT CSVGGGADTQYF
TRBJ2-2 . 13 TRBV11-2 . TGTGCCAGCAGTCCTAGCGTAACCGGGGAGCTGTTTTTT CASSPSVTGELFF
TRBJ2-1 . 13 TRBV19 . TGTGCCAGTAGTATAAGGCGGGGCAATGAGCAGTTCTTC CASSIRRGNEQFF
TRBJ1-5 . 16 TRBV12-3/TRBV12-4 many TGTGCCAGCAGCCCCCCAGACCCAGAGAACAATCAGCCCCAGCATTTT CASSPPDPENNQPQHF
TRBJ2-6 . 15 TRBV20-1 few TGCAGTGCTAGGGACAAAAAATCTGGGGCCAACGTCCTGACTTTC CSARDKKSGANVLTF
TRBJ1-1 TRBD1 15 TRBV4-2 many TGTGCCAGCAGCCAAGATGCAGGGGGGATCACTGAAGCTTTCTTT CASSQDAGGITEAFF
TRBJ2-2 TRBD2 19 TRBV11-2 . TGTGCCAGCAGCTTAGAAATTTCTCGCGGGAGGGCCGGGACCGGGGAGCTGTTTTTT CASSLEISRGRAGTGELFF